Presented here are 23 T cell receptor beta chains from one specimen sequenced in a study of blood T cell repertoires in COVID-19 (dated by TCRdb to the early 2020s). The method was the immunoSEQ multiplex PCR assay. TCRdb's version of the immuneACCESS table is confined to in-frame rearrangements and falls short of the full clone set. An unresolved V gene accounts for under half of the shortfall where checked; the remainder is of unknown origin. For this sample the table gives roughly 190,000 clones, of which roughly 80% were detected only once. Approximately 2.6% of the sample belongs to the ten largest clones. The sequenced sample consisted of peripheral blood. These receptors were obtained from a human donor with acute or convalescent COVID-19. The donor label of this sample is uncertain.

This chain links TRBV30 with TRBJ2-3; 7 bases fit TRBD2. Germline V gene data show CDR1 as GTSNPN and CDR2 as SVGIG (reference sequence). V dropped 7 bases and J dropped 5; count of bases not matched to a gene: 15. The CDR3 runs 15 residues. CDR3 sequence: CASTLEAGVKDTQYF. CDR3 DNA: TGTGCCTCCACCCTGGAGGCGGGAGTCAAAGATACGCAGTATTTT.

The rearrangement joins TRBV7-2 to TRBJ2-5, with TRBD2 matching 15 bases. The CDR3 sequence is 17 residues long. Per the germline V gene, CDR1 is SGHTA and CDR2 is FQGNSA. The junction had 7 bases not matched to a gene; V was cut back by 5 bases and J by 3 bases. The CDR3 here is CASSRWTSGRAEETQYF. CDR3 nucleotides: TGTGCCAGCAGCCGGTGGACTAGCGGGAGGGCCGAAGAGACCCAGTACTTC.

The rearrangement links TRBV14 to TRBJ1-1; 7 bases agree with TRBD1. Germline lookup yields CDR1 SGHDN and CDR2 FVKESK. V lost 3 bases, J lost 3 bases, and 1 base stayed unmatched. The CDR3 contains 13 residues. The CDR3 bases are TGTGCCAGCAGCCAGGGACAGCACACTGAAGCTTTCTTT. Residues: CASSQGQHTEAFF.

This sequence joins TRBV6-2 or TRBV6-3 and TRBJ2-3, with 10 bases that match TRBD1. This CDR3 contains 16 residues. In germline, CDR1 is MNHEY, CDR2 SVGEGT. With 2 bases clipped from V and 5 bases from J, the junction kept 7 bases outside the gene matches. CDR3 region: CASSYGGTGAGDTQYF. CDR3 in DNA: TGTGCCAGCAGTTACGGGGGGACAGGGGCGGGAGATACGCAGTATTTT.

This chain uses TRBV7-2 with TRBJ2-7, with D perhaps TRBD2 (5 bases). The germline V gene encodes CDR1 SGHTA and CDR2 FQGNSA. The CDR3 extends over 14 amino acids. V was trimmed by 5 bases and J by 5 bases, leaving 16 bases between them. The CDR3 region is CASSRGSSYDEQYF. The CDR3 coding sequence is TGTGCCAGCAGCCGGGGTTCCTCCTACGACGAGCAGTACTTC.

This chain uses TRBV6-4 with TRBJ2-1; 8 bases fit TRBD2. Germline assignment: CDR1 MRHNA and CDR2 SNTAGT. The CDR3 has 15 residues. J was trimmed by 4 bases and V by 5 bases; bases with no gene match: 7. The CDR3, as DNA: TGTGCCAGCAGTCCGGGACTAGGCACGTACAATGAGCAGTTCTTC. The encoded protein is CASSPGLGTYNEQFF.

The chain uses TRBV3-1 (or the pseudogene TRBV3-2) and TRBJ2-1; TRBD1 matches at 8 bases. With V trimmed by 4 bases and J by 8 bases, 4 bases remained unmatched. The germline V gene has CDR1 LGHDT and CDR2 YNNKEL (reference sequence). This CDR3 region has 13 residues. CDR3: CASSLGGQDEQFF. For the CDR3, the DNA is TGTGCCAGCAGCCTTGGGGGACAGGATGAGCAGTTCTTC.

V is TRBV19 and J is TRBJ1-2; no reliable D call. This CDR3 contains 15 residues. Trimming removed 1 base at V and 3 bases at J, with 12 bases between. Germline CDR1 reads LNHDA; CDR2 reads SQIVND (reference sequence). CDR3 sequence: CASSIGNIWHYGYTF. In DNA form, the CDR3 reads TGTGCCAGTAGTATAGGAAACATTTGGCACTATGGCTACACCTTC.

A single count supports this clone. The chain is built from TRBV2 and TRBJ2-5; 7 bases match TRBD1. The V gene's germline CDR1 is SNHLY and CDR2 FYNNEI. V lost 5 bases and J lost 2; bases outside the gene matches: 8. This CDR3 is built from 15 residues. Here the CDR3 reads CASSWQGVTQETQYF. In DNA, the CDR3 is TGTGCCAGCAGTTGGCAGGGGGTTACTCAAGAGACCCAGTACTTC.

The chain uses TRBV6-5 and TRBJ1-5; 7 bases map to TRBD1. Germline V lookup: CDR1 MNHEY, CDR2 SVGAGI. This CDR3 is 14 amino acids long. V lost 6 bases to trimming and J lost 5 bases; unmatched junction nucleotides: 7. The CDR3 DNA follows: TGTGCCAGCAGCCCGGATAGGGGGCATCAGCCCCAGCATTTT. This gives the protein CASSPDRGHQPQHF.

This clone has just a few counts. The CDR3 is CASSPGMGASSYNEQFF. CDR3 nucleotide sequence: TGTGCCAGCAGCCCGGGCATGGGGGCCAGCTCCTACAATGAGCAGTTCTTC. This rearrangement joins TRBV5-4 to TRBJ2-1; possible D gene TRBD1, 6 bases. CDR1 SGHNT and CDR2 YYREEE come from the germline V gene (reference sequence). The V and J ends lost 4 bases and 0 bases respectively, with 17 bases between them. This CDR3 has 17 residues.

The chain links TRBV28 to TRBJ1-1, with D unresolved. V was pared by 4 bases and J by 1 base, with 16 bases between. CDR1 is MDHEN and CDR2 is SYDVKM in the germline V gene. The CDR3 length is 16 residues. CDR3 coding DNA: TGTGCCAGCAGTTCGCCCCCTCCCGGGGAGAACACTGAAGCTTTCTTT. Translated, it gives CASSSPPPGENTEAFF.

The V gene is TRBV7-8, the J gene TRBJ2-5; the match to TRBD2 covers 7 bases. V trimming: 3 bases; J trimming: 5 bases; junction bases outside the gene matches: 15. Germline CDR1 SGHVS, CDR2 FQNEAQ. The CDR3 contains 17 residues. For the CDR3, the DNA is TGTGCCAGCAGCTTGGGCCGAGGAGCGGGGTCACGGGAGACCCAGTACTTC. Translation gives CASSLGRGAGSRETQYF.

The gene calls are TRBV7-8 and TRBJ2-2, with D maybe TRBD1 (5 bases). CDR3 length equals 15 residues. Germline V gene data show CDR1 as SGHVS and CDR2 as FQNEAQ. The V end lost 3 bases, the J end lost 7 bases, and 15 bases lay between the germline ends. The CDR3 DNA reads as TGTGCCAGCAGCTTTAAAGGGGCAAGGGGCGGGGAGCTGTTTTTT. It yields the protein CASSFKGARGGELFF.

The chain combines TRBV5-1 with TRBJ2-1; TRBD2 aligns across 11 bases. The CDR3 totals 19 residues. Germline CDR1 reads SGHRS; CDR2 reads YFSETQ. Unmatched junction bases numbered 15, after V lost 3 bases and J lost 4 bases. CDR3 in DNA: TGCGCCAGCAGCTCCCCTCCTAGAAGATTAGCGGGAGGGTACAATGAGCAGTTCTTC. It encodes CASSSPPRRLAGGYNEQFF.

The V gene is TRBV19, the J gene TRBJ2-2, with TRBD2 matching 10 bases. The CDR3 consists of 16 residues. CDR1 and CDR2 from the germline V gene are LNHDA and SQIVND (reference sequence). V shed 5 bases and J 1 base; nucleotides not matched to a gene: 4. The CDR3 protein is CASSSPSGGNTGELFF. Here the CDR3 DNA reads TGTGCCAGTAGTTCTCCTAGCGGGGGGAACACCGGGGAGCTGTTTTTT.

This clone came up once. The chain links TRBV5-6 to TRBJ1-2; 10 bases fit TRBD1. Germline V gene data show CDR1 as SGHDT and CDR2 as YYEEEE. CDR3 length: 14 residues. V dropped 5 bases and J dropped 2; count of bases not matched to a gene: 3. Here the CDR3 DNA reads TGTGCCAGCAGTGAGGACAGGGGGAACTATGGCTACACCTTC. It is translated as CASSEDRGNYGYTF.

V and J are TRBV28 and TRBJ1-2, with D maybe TRBD1 (5 bases). The germline V and J ends were trimmed by 5 bases and 5 bases, with 6 bases remaining between them. The CDR3 length is 11 residues. Germline V gene lookup returns CDR1 MDHEN and CDR2 SYDVKM. The CDR3 loop is CASSRQYGYTF. The CDR3, as DNA: TGTGCCAGCAGTCGACAGTATGGCTACACCTTC.

V and J are TRBV16 and TRBJ1-5; the D gene is possibly TRBD1 (5 bases). This CDR3 has 15 amino acids. Trimming took off 2 bases at V and 1 base at J, with 9 bases between the two ends. From germline, CDR1 is KGHSY and CDR2 FQNENV. Written as DNA, the CDR3 is TGTGCCAGCAGCCAAACCCAGGGAAGCAATCAGCCCCAGCATTTT. It specifies CASSQTQGSNQPQHF.

This clone turned up a few times. The J gene is TRBJ2-4, the V gene TRBV5-1; TRBD2 might be the D (6 bases). Germline V gene data show CDR1 as SGHRS and CDR2 as YFSETQ. The V and J ends lost 2 bases and 9 bases respectively, with 18 bases between them. CDR3 length: 15 residues. The CDR3, as DNA: TGCGCCAGCAGCTTAGGGATTGGGGGGAGTAGCATTCAGTACTTC. Its protein product is CASSLGIGGSSIQYF.

V is TRBV11-2 and J is TRBJ2-1; 8 bases line up with TRBD1. There are 16 residues in the CDR3. Germline values: CDR1 SGHAT, CDR2 FQNNGV. The J segment lost 1 base and the V segment lost 5 bases, leaving 7 bases of the junction unmatched. This CDR3 is CASSEKDRGSYNEQFF. As DNA, the CDR3 is TGTGCCAGCAGCGAAAAAGACAGGGGATCCTACAATGAGCAGTTCTTC.

The CDR3 coding sequence is TGTGCCAGTAGTACGGACAGGGCCAACACTGAAGCTTTCTTT. Residues: CASSTDRANTEAFF. This chain links TRBV19 with TRBJ1-1; 8 bases match TRBD1. Germline lookup yields CDR1 LNHDA and CDR2 SQIVND (reference sequence). The CDR3 has 14 amino acids. Germline trimming cut 4 bases from V and 2 bases from J; bases unmatched to any gene: 3.

The chain joins TRBV19 to TRBJ1-1, with D perhaps TRBD1 (6 bases). The CDR3 is 15 residues long. Germline CDR1 reads LNHDA; CDR2 reads SQIVND (reference sequence). Between the trimmed V and J ends, which lost 4 bases and 2 bases, there was a span of 14 bases. CDR3 amino acids: CASSTWTDLNTEAFF. The CDR3 region has the DNA TGTGCCAGTAGTACCTGGACAGACCTTAACACTGAAGCTTTCTTT.